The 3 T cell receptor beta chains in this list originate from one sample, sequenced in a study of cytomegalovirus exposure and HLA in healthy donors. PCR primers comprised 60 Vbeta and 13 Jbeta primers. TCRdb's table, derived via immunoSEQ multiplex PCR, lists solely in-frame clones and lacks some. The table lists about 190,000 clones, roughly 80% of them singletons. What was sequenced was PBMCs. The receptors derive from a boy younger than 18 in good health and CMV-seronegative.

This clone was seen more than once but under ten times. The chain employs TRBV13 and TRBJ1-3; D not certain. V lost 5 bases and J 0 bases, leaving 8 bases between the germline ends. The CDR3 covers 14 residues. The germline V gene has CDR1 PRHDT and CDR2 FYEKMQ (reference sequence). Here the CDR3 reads CASSRRISGNTIYF. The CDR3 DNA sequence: TGTGCCAGCAGCCGCAGAATCTCTGGAAACACCATATATTTT. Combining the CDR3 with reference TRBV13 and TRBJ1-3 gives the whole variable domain AAGVIQSPRHLIKEKRETATLKCYPIPRHDTVYWYQQGPGQDPQFLISFYEKMQSDKGSIPDRFSAQQFSDYHSELNMSSLELGDSALYFCASSRRISGNTIYFGEGSWLTVV.

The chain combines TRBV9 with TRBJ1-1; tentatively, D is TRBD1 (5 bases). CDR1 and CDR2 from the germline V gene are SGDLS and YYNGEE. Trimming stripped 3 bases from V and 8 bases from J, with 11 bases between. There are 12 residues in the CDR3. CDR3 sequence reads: CASSGGAAEAFF. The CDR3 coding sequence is TGTGCCAGCAGCGGTGGGGCAGCCGAAGCTTTCTTT.

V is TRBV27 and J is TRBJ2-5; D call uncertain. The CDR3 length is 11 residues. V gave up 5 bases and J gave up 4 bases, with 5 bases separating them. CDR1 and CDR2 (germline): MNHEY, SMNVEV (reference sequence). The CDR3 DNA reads TGTGCCAGCAGTAGAGGAGAGACCCAGTACTTC. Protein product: CASSRGETQYF.